This passage covers 5 T cell receptor beta chains from one sample sequenced in a study of T-cell memory formation after mild COVID-19 (dated by TCRdb to about 2021). Library creation used 5' RACE. The reads were generated on an Illumina NovaSeq 6000. TCRdb reworked the public reads: Q25 trimming with fastp, MiXCR clone assembly, productive beta chains retained. Rows with a matching CDR3 protein are joined into one entry that keeps the most common DNA and genes. For this sample the table gives 350,000 to 500,000 distinct CDR3 sequences, of which approximately 20% were detected only once. Roughly 8.4% of the sample belongs to the ten largest clones. The sample consisted of PBMCs or a T cell subset sorted from them (not recorded which). These TCRs come from an adult woman who had mild COVID-19 (a few samples of this study predate the infection). The sample titles of this study are shuffled in the database, so cell type and time point are left out; the donor was told from shared clones.

The chain combines TRBV4-1 with TRBJ2-2; D call uncertain. V lost 4 bases, J lost 6 bases, and 9 bases lay in between. Germline CDR1 MGHRA, CDR2 YSYEKL. The CDR3 covers 13 residues. In DNA form, the CDR3 reads TGCGCCAGCAGCCCGACTCGGCCCGGGGAGCTGTTTTTT. Its protein is CASSPTRPGELFF.

The rearrangement uses TRBV6-5 and TRBJ2-1; unclear D gene. The CDR3 is 14 amino acids. The V gene lost 2 bases and the J gene lost 9 bases, with 14 bases spanning the gap. The germline CDR1 and CDR2 sequences are MNHEY and SVGAGI. This chain's CDR3 is CASSYGPHASEQFF. Here the CDR3 DNA reads TGTGCCAGCAGTTACGGCCCTCATGCGAGTGAGCAGTTCTTC.

The chain carries TRBV7-9 and TRBJ1-1; the D gene is possibly TRBD1 (5 bases). Germline CDR1 and CDR2: SEHNR and FQNEAQ (reference sequence). The CDR3 extends over 16 amino acids. V was clipped by 6 bases and J by 6 bases, with 23 bases between them. CDR3 amino acids: CASSLPPQGRTAEAFF. CDR3 coding DNA: TGTGCCAGCAGTCTGCCCCCCCAGGGACGGACCGCTGAAGCTTTCTTT.

The chain recombines TRBV5-1 with TRBJ2-7; 8 nucleotides align to TRBD2. The CDR3 sequence is 13 residues long. After removal of 7 bases from V and 3 bases from J, the junction contained 6 bases not matched to a gene. The V gene's germline CDR1 is SGHRS and CDR2 YFSETQ. Here the CDR3 DNA reads TGCGCCAGCGGCGGACTAGCCGACTACGAGCAGTACTTC. Its translation is CASGGLADYEQYF. The full variable domain, completed using reference TRBV5-1 and TRBJ2-7, is KAGVTQTPRYLIKTRGQQVTLSCSPISGHRSVSWYQQTPGQGLQFLFEYFSETQRNKGNFPGRFSGRQFSNSRSEMNVSTLELGDSALYLCASGGLADYEQYFGPGTRLTVT.

This clonotype was counted at least ten times. CDR3 in DNA: TGTGCCAGCAGGCGGGGCGGGGGGGCCTACAATGAGCAGTTCTTC. Its translation is CASRRGGGAYNEQFF. The chain couples TRBV27 to TRBJ2-1; 9 bases are shared with TRBD2. V trimming: 6 bases; J trimming: 2 bases; junction bases outside the gene matches: 5. This CDR3 comprises 15 residues. In germline, CDR1 is MNHEY, CDR2 SMNVEV (reference sequence).